This T cell receptor (beta chain) was profiled in a study of blood T cell repertoires in COVID-19. Background on the study: The study drew acute and convalescent COVID-19 samples from the United States, Italy and Spain. T cells, B-cell-depleted T cells, or PBMCs provided the cDNA or gDNA that served as material.

Assay: immunoSEQ multiplex PCR; the TCRdb copy retains only in-frame clones and omits some. The table records about 190,000 clones, about nine tenths of them present only once. V trimming: 6 bases; J trimming: 4 bases; junction bases outside the gene matches: 10. Germline V CDR1 and CDR2: SGHDN, FVKESK. This CDR3 has 16 residues. The TCR sequence derives from a man younger than 40 with acute or convalescent COVID-19. Specimen: peripheral blood. The rearrangement links TRBV14 to TRBJ1-3, with 9 bases lining up with TRBD1. CDR3 sequence (DNA): TGTGCCAGCAGTTCTGCGGGACAGGGCTCAGGAAACACCATATATTTT. Translated, it gives CASSSAGQGSGNTIYF. The variable domain in full, with the rest retrieved from reference TRBV14 and TRBJ1-3, is EAGVTQFPSHSVIEKGQTVTLRCDPISGHDNLYWYRRVMGKEIKFLLHFVKESKQDESGMPNNRFLAERTGGTYSTLKVQPAELEDSGVYFCASSSAGQGSGNTIYFGEGSWLTVV.